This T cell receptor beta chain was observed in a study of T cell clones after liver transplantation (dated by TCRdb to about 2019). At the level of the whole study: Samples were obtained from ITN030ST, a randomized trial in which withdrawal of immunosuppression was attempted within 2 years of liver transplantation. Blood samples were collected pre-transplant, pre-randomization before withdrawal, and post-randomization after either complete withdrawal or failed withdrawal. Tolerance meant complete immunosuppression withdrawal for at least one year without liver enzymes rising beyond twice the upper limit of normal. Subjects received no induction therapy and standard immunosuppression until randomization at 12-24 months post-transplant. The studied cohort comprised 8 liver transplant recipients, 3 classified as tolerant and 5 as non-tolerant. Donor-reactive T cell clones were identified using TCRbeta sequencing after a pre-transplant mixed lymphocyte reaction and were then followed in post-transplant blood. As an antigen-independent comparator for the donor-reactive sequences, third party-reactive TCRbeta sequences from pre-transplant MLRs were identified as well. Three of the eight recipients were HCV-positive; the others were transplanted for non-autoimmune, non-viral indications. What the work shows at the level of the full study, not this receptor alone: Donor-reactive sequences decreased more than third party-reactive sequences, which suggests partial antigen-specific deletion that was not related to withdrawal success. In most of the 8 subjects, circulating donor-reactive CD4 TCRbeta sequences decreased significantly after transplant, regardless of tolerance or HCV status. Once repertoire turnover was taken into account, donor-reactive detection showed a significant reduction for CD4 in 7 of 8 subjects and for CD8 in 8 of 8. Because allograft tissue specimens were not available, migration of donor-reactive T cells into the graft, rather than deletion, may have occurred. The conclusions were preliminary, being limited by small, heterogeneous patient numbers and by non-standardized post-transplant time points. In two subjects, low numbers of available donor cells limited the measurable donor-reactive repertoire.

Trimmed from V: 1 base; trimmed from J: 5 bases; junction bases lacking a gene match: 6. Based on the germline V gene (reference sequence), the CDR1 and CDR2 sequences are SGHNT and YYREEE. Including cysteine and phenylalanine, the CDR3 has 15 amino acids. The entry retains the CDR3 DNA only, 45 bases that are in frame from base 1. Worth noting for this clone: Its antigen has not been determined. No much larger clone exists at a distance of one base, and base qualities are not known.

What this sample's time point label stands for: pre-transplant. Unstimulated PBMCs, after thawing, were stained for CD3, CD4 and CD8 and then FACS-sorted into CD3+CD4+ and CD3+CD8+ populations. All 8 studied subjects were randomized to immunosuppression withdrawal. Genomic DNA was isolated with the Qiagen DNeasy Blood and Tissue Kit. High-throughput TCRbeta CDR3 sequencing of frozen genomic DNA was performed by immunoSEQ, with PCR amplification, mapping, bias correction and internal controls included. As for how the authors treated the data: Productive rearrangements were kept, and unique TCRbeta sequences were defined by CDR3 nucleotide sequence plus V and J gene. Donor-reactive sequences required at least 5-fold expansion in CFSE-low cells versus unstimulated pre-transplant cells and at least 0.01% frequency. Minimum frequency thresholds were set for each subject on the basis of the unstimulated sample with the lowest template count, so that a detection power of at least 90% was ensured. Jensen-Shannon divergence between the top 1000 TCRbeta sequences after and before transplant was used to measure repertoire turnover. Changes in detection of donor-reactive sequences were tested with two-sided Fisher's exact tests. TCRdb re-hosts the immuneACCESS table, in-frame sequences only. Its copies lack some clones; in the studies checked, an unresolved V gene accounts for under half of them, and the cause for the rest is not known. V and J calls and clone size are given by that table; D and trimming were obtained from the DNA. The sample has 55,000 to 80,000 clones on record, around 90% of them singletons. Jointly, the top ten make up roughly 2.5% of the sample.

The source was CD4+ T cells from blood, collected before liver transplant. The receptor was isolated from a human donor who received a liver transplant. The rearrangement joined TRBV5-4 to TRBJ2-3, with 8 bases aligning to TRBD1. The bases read TGTGCCAGCAGCTTGCAGGGGGCGCGTAGAGATACGCAGTATTTT. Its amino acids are CASSLQGARRDTQYF.